Sequencing of this T cell receptor (beta chain) was carried out in a study of cytomegalovirus exposure and HLA in healthy donors. On the study more broadly: A preliminary data release comprised 80 million or so unique TCRs obtained from HLA-typed donors. General study findings and limits: It was confirmed in vitro that a few of the CMV-associated chains were specific for CMV antigens. TCR beta sequences numbering 16,951 were associated with HLA alleles at 0.05 false discovery rate in a later analysis.

On this clone itself: Its target is unknown.

CDR1 and CDR2 from the germline V gene are SGHTA and FQGNSA. The CDR3 is made up of 14 amino acids. The ends were cut back, 1 base at V and 3 bases at J, with 9 bases in the middle. PCR was performed using 60 Vbeta and 13 Jbeta primers. Some clones are missing from TCRdb's copy, which holds only in-frame ones; the method was immunoSEQ multiplex PCR. Seen here are approximately 90,000 clones, more than 70% observed once, and the top ten hold less than 4.5%. This sequence joins TRBV7-2 and TRBJ1-2; D gene ambiguous. The specimen sequenced was PBMCs. This sequence was found in a man under 40 in good health and CMV-seronegative. The CDR3 is CASSLEQSHYGYTF. The CDR3 nucleotides read TGTGCCAGCAGCTTAGAACAGAGTCACTATGGCTACACCTTC.